One and the same sample provided the 27 T cell receptor beta chains below, sequenced in a study of cytomegalovirus exposure and HLA in healthy donors. Researchers ran the PCR with 60 Vbeta and 13 Jbeta primers. TCRdb keeps only in-frame clones here, not all; method: immunoSEQ multiplex PCR. The profile shows around 140,000 clones, 82% of them singletons. The sequenced sample consisted of PBMCs. These receptors were obtained from a woman between 50 and 59 years old in good health and CMV-seropositive.

This clone was observed a handful of times. This chain links TRBV19 with TRBJ1-1; 7 bases agree with TRBD1. Germline CDR1 and CDR2: LNHDA and SQIVND (reference sequence). The CDR3 sequence is 14 residues long. Trimming removed 8 bases from V and 5 bases from J; junction bases left unmatched: 11. CDR3 sequence: CASGRQGLVTEAFF. For the CDR3, the DNA is TGTGCCAGTGGCCGACAGGGTCTGGTGACTGAAGCTTTCTTT.

The gene calls are TRBV6-1 and TRBJ2-3; 7 bases align to TRBD1. The CDR3 contains 13 residues. The germline CDR1 and CDR2 sequences are MNHNS and SASEGT. Trimming removed 8 bases from V and 2 bases from J; junction bases left unmatched: 4. CDR3 amino acids: CASGTAVTDTQYF. The CDR3 coding sequence is TGTGCCAGCGGGACAGCCGTCACAGATACGCAGTATTTT.

This clone was seen a handful of times. The V gene is TRBV4-3, the J gene TRBJ1-1, with D uncertain. The CDR3 contains 20 residues. V gave up 4 bases and J gave up 1 base, with 28 bases separating them. Germline V CDR1 and CDR2: LGHNA, YSLEER. The DNA for the CDR3 is TGCGCCAGCAGCCTATCCCCCTTTACAGAGTCCTCTTCTCGGAACACTGAAGCTTTCTTT. Protein product: CASSLSPFTESSSRNTEAFF.

In this sample, this clone turned up once. This rearrangement joins TRBV27 to TRBJ1-6, with 8 bases that match TRBD1. This CDR3 is built from 15 residues. The V segment lost 3 bases and the J segment 10 bases; nucleotides outside the gene matches: 8. Germline values: CDR1 MNHEY, CDR2 SMNVEV (reference sequence). Written as DNA, the CDR3 is TGTGCCAGCAGTTTCTTGGACAGGGAAGGATCACCCCTCCACTTT. Residues: CASSFLDREGSPLHF.

The V gene is TRBV28, the J gene TRBJ2-5, with D possibly being TRBD1 (5 bases). The V and J ends lost 6 bases and 5 bases respectively, with 28 bases between them. The V gene's germline CDR1 is MDHEN and CDR2 SYDVKM. The CDR3 extends over 18 amino acids. CDR3 sequence reads: CASSPVGDLAGIEETQYF. The CDR3 region has the DNA TGTGCCAGCAGCCCTGTTGGCGACCTTGCAGGGATTGAGGAGACCCAGTACTTC. Full variable domain (rest looked up from reference TRBV28 and TRBJ2-5): DVKVTQSSRYLVKRTGEKVFLECVQDMDHENMFWYRQDPGLGLRLIYFSYDVKMKEKGDIPEGYSVSREKKERFSLILESASTNQTSMYLCASSPVGDLAGIEETQYFGPGTRLLVL.

This chain joins TRBV9 and TRBJ1-1, with a tentative D call TRBD1 (6 bases). The ends were cut back, 4 bases at V and 0 bases at J, with 19 bases in the middle. Germline V gene lookup returns CDR1 SGDLS and CDR2 YYNGEE. The CDR3 totals 17 residues. The CDR3 bases are TGTGCCAGCAGCAGAAGGGACATCCGACTACTGAACACTGAAGCTTTCTTT. As protein: CASSRRDIRLLNTEAFF. Using reference TRBV9 and TRBJ1-1 for the parts outside the CDR3, the full variable domain is DSGVTQTPKHLITATGQRVTLRCSPRSGDLSVYWYQQSLDQGLQFLIQYYNGEERAKGNILERFSAQQFPDLHSELNLSSLELGDSALYFCASSRRDIRLLNTEAFFGQGTRLTVV.

The V gene is TRBV18, the J gene TRBJ1-2; tentative D call: TRBD1 (5 bases). Germline V lookup: CDR1 KGHSH, CDR2 LQKENI. V lost 3 bases, J lost 5 bases, and 19 bases lay in between. This CDR3 has 16 residues. The chain's CDR3 is CASSPETERPPYGYTF. In DNA, the CDR3 is TGTGCCAGCTCACCGGAGACAGAACGCCCACCTTATGGCTACACCTTC.

This clone was seen a handful of times. This chain joins TRBV7-8 and TRBJ1-2; a weak D match, TRBD1 (6 bases). CDR3 length: 14 amino acids. Per germline, CDR1 SGHVS and CDR2 FQNEAQ. V lost 3 bases and J lost 2, with 10 bases in between. CDR3 bases: TGTGCCAGCAGCTTGGACAGTGGCAACTATGGCTACACCTTC. Protein product: CASSLDSGNYGYTF.

V gene TRBV6-1 combines with J gene TRBJ2-5; 7 bases agree with TRBD1. Germline CDR1 is MNHNS and CDR2 is SASEGT. There are 13 residues in the CDR3. V gave up 5 bases and J gave up 3 bases; unmatched junction bases: 3. CDR3: CASSYDREETQYF. The CDR3 region has the DNA TGTGCCAGCAGTTATGACAGGGAAGAGACCCAGTACTTC.

V gene TRBV30 combines with J gene TRBJ1-1; D is ambiguous. V was cut by 5 bases and J by 4 bases, with 8 bases left in between. The CDR3 extends over 11 amino acids. The germline V gene has CDR1 GTSNPN and CDR2 SVGIG (reference sequence). CDR3 nucleotides: TGTGCCTGGGGAGGATTCACTGAAGCTTTCTTT. Translating gives CAWGGFTEAFF.

The chain has TRBV10-3 and TRBJ2-3; TRBD2 matches at 12 bases. Germline V lookup: CDR1 ENHRY, CDR2 SYGVKD. V lost 10 bases and J lost 1; bases outside the gene matches: 6. The CDR3 is 15 residues long. Here the CDR3 DNA reads TGTGCCACGGAGACTAGCGGGGGACGCACAGATACGCAGTATTTT. As protein: CATETSGGRTDTQYF.

The J gene is TRBJ1-1, the V gene TRBV7-9; D unresolved. Trimming took 1 base from V and 5 from J, leaving 17 bases between them. Germline values: CDR1 SEHNR, CDR2 FQNEAQ (reference sequence). CDR3 size: 16 residues. The CDR3 is CASSLEAGGVETEAFF. The CDR3 DNA follows: TGTGCCAGCAGCTTAGAGGCAGGCGGGGTAGAGACTGAAGCTTTCTTT.

The chain carries TRBV9 and TRBJ2-2, with a possible D match to TRBD2 (5 bases). With 4 bases removed from V and 1 base from J, the gap between germline ends came to 14 bases. Per the germline V gene, CDR1 is SGDLS and CDR2 is YYNGEE. The CDR3 extends over 16 amino acids. CDR3 in amino acids: CASSSPLGVNTGELFF. The CDR3 nucleotides are TGTGCCAGCAGCTCCCCGCTCGGGGTGAACACCGGGGAGCTGTTTTTT.

V and J are TRBV7-8 and TRBJ2-5; D might be TRBD1 (5 bases). V lost 2 bases and J 3 bases, leaving 13 bases between the germline ends. Germline CDR1 and CDR2: SGHVS and FQNEAQ. This CDR3 comprises 15 residues. The DNA of the CDR3 is TGTGCCAGCAGCTTACTTTCAGGGATTGAAGAGACCCAGTACTTC. It specifies CASSLLSGIEETQYF.

This chain links TRBV2 with TRBJ1-2; the D gene is possibly TRBD1 (6 bases). The V end lost 3 bases, the J end lost 8 bases, and 13 bases lay between the germline ends. There are 13 residues in the CDR3. In germline, CDR1 is SNHLY, CDR2 FYNNEI. CDR3 amino acids: CASSDHTGIGYTF. CDR3 sequence (DNA): TGTGCCAGCAGTGACCACACAGGGATCGGCTACACCTTC.

J is TRBJ1-3 and V is TRBV7-2; a possible D gene is TRBD1 (5 bases). Looked up from germline, CDR1 is SGHTA and CDR2 is FQGNSA. The germline V and J ends were trimmed by 4 bases and 3 bases, with 16 bases remaining between them. This CDR3 is built from 16 residues. This chain's CDR3 is CASSWGRAEDGNTIYF. The CDR3 nucleotides read TGTGCCAGCAGCTGGGGCAGGGCTGAGGATGGAAACACCATATATTTT.

V gene TRBV25-1 combines with J gene TRBJ1-5, with D uncertain. V was trimmed by 10 bases and J by 3 bases, leaving 7 bases between them. This CDR3 has 11 residues. The germline V gene encodes CDR1 MGHDK and CDR2 SYGVNS. CDR3 amino acids: CAMRDNQPQHF. In DNA, the CDR3 is TGTGCCATGAGAGACAATCAGCCCCAGCATTTT.

The chain combines TRBV2 with TRBJ2-5, with 10 bases matching TRBD1. The junction had 13 bases not matched to a gene; V was cut back by 4 bases and J by 11 bases. CDR1 is SNHLY, CDR2 FYNNEI, per germline. This CDR3 spans 15 amino acids. In DNA, the CDR3 is TGTGCCAGCAGTGTTACGGGACAGGGGTCGGTAAGGCAGTACTTC. Translation: CASSVTGQGSVRQYF.

This clone has only a few counts. The gene calls are TRBV5-4 and TRBJ2-2; no firm D call. CDR1 and CDR2 (germline): SGHNT, YYREEE (reference sequence). V lost 4 bases, J lost 8 bases, and 9 bases lay in between. CDR3 length: 12 residues. DNA of the CDR3: TGTGCCAGCAGCGACATGACAGGGGAGCTGTTTTTT. This sequence encodes CASSDMTGELFF.

V and J are TRBV12-2 and TRBJ2-3; the table's TRBD1 call for D was not verified on the DNA. TRBV12-2 is tagged as a pseudogene. This CDR3 contains 15 residues. CDR3 in DNA: TGTGCAAGTCGCTTAACACAGGGGGCCACAGATACGCAGTATTTT. Translation gives CASRLTQGATDTQYF.

This chain links TRBV5-1 with TRBJ2-1; no clear D. Germline loops: CDR1 SGHRS, CDR2 YFSETQ. V was cut by 1 base and J by 7 bases, with 9 bases left in between. The CDR3 contains 13 residues. CDR3 in DNA: TGCGCCAGCAGCTTGACAGTTTTGAATGAGCAGTTCTTC. Translating gives CASSLTVLNEQFF.

The chain links TRBV4-3 to TRBJ1-2; a weak D match, TRBD1 (5 bases). The CDR3 runs to 14 residues. Germline V gene lookup returns CDR1 LGHNA and CDR2 YSLEER. Trimming removed 2 bases at V and 2 bases at J, with 9 bases between. The CDR3 nucleotides are TGCGCCAGCAGCCAACGGCGGGACAACTATGGCTACACCTTC. Residues: CASSQRRDNYGYTF.

V gene TRBV10-3 combines with J gene TRBJ2-1; D is perhaps TRBD2 (6 bases). Deletions cut 3 bases from V and 0 bases from J, with 12 bases between. Looked up from germline, CDR1 is ENHRY and CDR2 is SYGVKD. The CDR3 contains 16 residues. The DNA of the CDR3 is TGTGCCATCAGTGACCGTAGCGGTAGCTCCTACAATGAGCAGTTCTTC. It is translated as CAISDRSGSSYNEQFF.

The chain couples TRBV2 to TRBJ1-2, with D unresolved. Germline V gene sequence: CDR1 SNHLY, CDR2 FYNNEI. Trimming stripped 6 bases from V and 4 bases from J, with 12 bases between. This CDR3 contains 13 residues. The CDR3 DNA follows: TGTGCCAGCAGGGGTAGCCCCCTCTATGGCTACACCTTC. Protein sequence: CASRGSPLYGYTF.

The genes are TRBV18 and TRBJ1-1; 8 positions agree with TRBD1. The V gene's germline CDR1 is KGHSH and CDR2 LQKENI. Losses at the gene ends were 2 bases for V and 3 bases for J; bases not matched to a gene: 2. This CDR3 region has 14 residues. The CDR3 region has the DNA TGTGCCAGCTCACCAGACAGGGGAGACACTGAAGCTTTCTTT. This codes for CASSPDRGDTEAFF.

This clone was observed once. V and J are TRBV11-3 and TRBJ2-5; tentative D call: TRBD1 (6 bases). The CDR3 extends over 13 amino acids. V lost 2 bases and J lost 3, with 7 bases in between. Germline CDR1 reads SGHNT; CDR2 reads YENEEA. In DNA, the CDR3 is TGTGCCAGCAGCTTACCAGGGGAAGAGACCCAGTACTTC. Translation: CASSLPGEETQYF. The complete variable domain, with remaining parts taken from reference TRBV11-3 and TRBJ2-5, reads EAGVVQSPRYKIIEKKQPVAFWCNPISGHNTLYWYLQNLGQGPELLIRYENEEAVDDSQLPKDRFSAERLKGVDSTLKIQPAELGDSAVYLCASSLPGEETQYFGPGTRLLVL.

The V gene is TRBV28, the J gene TRBJ2-7, with 9 bases lining up with TRBD2. The CDR3 has 14 amino acids. The V and J ends lost 8 bases and 7 bases, in that order; junction bases with no gene match: 12. Germline V gene lookup returns CDR1 MDHEN and CDR2 SYDVKM. The CDR3 DNA sequence: TGTGCCAGCGCATTAGCGGGAGCCCTTCGAGAGCAGTACTTC. Protein sequence: CASALAGALREQYF.